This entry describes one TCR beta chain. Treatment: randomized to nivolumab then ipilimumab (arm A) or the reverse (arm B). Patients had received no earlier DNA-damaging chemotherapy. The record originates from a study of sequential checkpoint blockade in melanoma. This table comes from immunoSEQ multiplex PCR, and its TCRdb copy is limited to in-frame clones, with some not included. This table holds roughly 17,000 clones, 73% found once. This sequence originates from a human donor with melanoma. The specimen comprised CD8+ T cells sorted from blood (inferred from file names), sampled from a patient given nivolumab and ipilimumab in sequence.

Here the CDR3 DNA reads TGTGCCAGCAGCGTAGCTACGGGACAGGGGGCGAGGTATGGCTACACCTTC. Translating it yields CASSVATGQGARYGYTF. The V gene is TRBV9, the J gene TRBJ1-2; 12 bases are a match to TRBD1. V dropped 0 bases and J dropped 5; count of bases not matched to a gene: 8. CDR3 length: 17 residues. Per germline, CDR1 SGDLS and CDR2 YYNGEE. The complete variable domain, with remaining parts taken from reference TRBV9 and TRBJ1-2, reads DSGVTQTPKHLITATGQRVTLRCSPRSGDLSVYWYQQSLDQGLQFLIQYYNGEERAKGNILERFSAQQFPDLHSELNLSSLELGDSALYFCASSVATGQGARYGYTFGSGTRLTVV.